This TCR beta chain came from a study of T cell responses to AZD1222 COVID-19 vaccine. This CDR3 has 12 residues. Germline values: CDR1 MNHEY, CDR2 SMNVEV (reference sequence). V gave up 6 bases and J gave up 9 bases, with 11 bases separating them. A single count supports this clone. Measured with immunoSEQ multiplex PCR; TCRdb has only the in-frame clones, and not every one. Among 170,000 or so clones listed, 75% to 95% were seen once. The specimen was peripheral blood, collected on day 0 of AZD1222 vaccination. J is TRBJ2-2 and V is TRBV27; possibly TRBD2 for D (6 bases). This clonotype was sampled from an adult in good health. In nucleotides, the CDR3 is TGTGCCAGCAGCCCGGGGGTCCGGGAGCTGTTTTTT. This gives the protein CASSPGVRELFF.